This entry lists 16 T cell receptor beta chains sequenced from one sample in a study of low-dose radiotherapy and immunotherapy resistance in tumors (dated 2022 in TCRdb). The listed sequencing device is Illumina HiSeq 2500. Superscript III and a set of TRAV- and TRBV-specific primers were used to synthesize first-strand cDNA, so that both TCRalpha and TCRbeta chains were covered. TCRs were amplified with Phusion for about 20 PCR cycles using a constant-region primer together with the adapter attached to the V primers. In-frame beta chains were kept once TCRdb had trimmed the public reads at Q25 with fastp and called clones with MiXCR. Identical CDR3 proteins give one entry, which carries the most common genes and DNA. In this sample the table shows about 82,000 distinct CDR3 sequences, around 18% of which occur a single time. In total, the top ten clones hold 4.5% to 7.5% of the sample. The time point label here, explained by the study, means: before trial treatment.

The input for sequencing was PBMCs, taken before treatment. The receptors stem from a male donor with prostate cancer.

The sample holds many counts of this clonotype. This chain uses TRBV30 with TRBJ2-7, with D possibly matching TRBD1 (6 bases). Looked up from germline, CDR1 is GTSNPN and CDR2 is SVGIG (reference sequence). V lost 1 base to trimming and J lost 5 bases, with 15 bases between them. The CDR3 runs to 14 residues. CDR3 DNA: TGTGCCTGGAGTGACAGGGTGGGATCGGACGAGCAGTACTTC. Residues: CAWSDRVGSDEQYF.

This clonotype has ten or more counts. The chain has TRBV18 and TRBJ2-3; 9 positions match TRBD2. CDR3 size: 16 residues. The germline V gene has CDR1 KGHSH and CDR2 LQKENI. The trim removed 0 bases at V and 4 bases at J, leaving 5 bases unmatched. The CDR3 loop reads CASSPPIGGGADTQYF. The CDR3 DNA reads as TGTGCCAGCTCACCACCGATAGGCGGGGGGGCAGATACGCAGTATTTT.

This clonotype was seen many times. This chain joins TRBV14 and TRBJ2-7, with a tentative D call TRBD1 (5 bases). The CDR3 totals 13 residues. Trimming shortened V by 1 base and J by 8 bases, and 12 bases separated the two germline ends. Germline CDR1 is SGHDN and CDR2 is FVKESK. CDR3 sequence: CASSQVPGLKQYF. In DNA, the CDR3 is TGTGCCAGCAGCCAAGTCCCAGGGTTAAAGCAGTACTTC.

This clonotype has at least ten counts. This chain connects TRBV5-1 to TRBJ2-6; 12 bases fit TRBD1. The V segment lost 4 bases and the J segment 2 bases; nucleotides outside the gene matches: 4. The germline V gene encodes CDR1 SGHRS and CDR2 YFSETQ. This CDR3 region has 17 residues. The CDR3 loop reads CASSVGQGAAGANVLTF. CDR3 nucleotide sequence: TGCGCCAGCAGCGTGGGACAGGGGGCAGCTGGGGCCAACGTCCTGACTTTC. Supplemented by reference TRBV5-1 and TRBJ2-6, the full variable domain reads KAGVTQTPRYLIKTRGQQVTLSCSPISGHRSVSWYQQTPGQGLQFLFEYFSETQRNKGNFPGRFSGRQFSNSRSEMNVSTLELGDSALYLCASSVGQGAAGANVLTFGAGSRLTVL.

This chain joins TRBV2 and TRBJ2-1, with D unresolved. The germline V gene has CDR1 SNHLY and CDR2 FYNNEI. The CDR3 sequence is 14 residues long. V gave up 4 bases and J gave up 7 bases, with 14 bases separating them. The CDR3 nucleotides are TGTGCCAGCAGTGTCCTTTCCCTTTTAAATGAGCAGTTCTTC. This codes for CASSVLSLLNEQFF.

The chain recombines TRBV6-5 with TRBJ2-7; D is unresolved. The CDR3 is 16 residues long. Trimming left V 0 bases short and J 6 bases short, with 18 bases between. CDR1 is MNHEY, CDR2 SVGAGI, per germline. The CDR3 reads CASSYSVSRPPAEQYF. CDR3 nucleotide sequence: TGTGCCAGCAGTTACTCCGTTTCGAGACCACCAGCCGAGCAGTACTTC.

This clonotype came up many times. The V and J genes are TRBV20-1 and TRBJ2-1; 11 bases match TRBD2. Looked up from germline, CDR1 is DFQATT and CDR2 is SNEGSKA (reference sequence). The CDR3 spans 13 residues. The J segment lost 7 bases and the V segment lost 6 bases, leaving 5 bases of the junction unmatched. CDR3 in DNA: TGCAGTGCACCGACTAGCGGGGAGAATGAGCAGTTCTTC. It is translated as CSAPTSGENEQFF.

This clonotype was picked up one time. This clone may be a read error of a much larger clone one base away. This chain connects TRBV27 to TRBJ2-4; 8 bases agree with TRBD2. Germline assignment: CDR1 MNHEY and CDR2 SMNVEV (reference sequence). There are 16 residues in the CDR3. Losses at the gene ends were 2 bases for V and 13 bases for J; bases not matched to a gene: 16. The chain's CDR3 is CASSLNSGGGYNEQYF. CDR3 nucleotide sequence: TGTGCCAGCAGTTTAAACAGCGGGGGTGGCTACAATGAGCAGTACTTC.

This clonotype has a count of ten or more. The CDR3 sequence: CASSNRAGELFF. In DNA form, the CDR3 reads TGTGCCAGCAGTAACAGGGCCGGGGAGCTGTTTTTT. This chain uses TRBV6-5 with TRBJ2-2; TRBD1 is a possible D gene (6 bases). Germline V gives CDR1 MNHEY, CDR2 SVGAGI. Trimming left V 5 bases short and J 6 bases short, with 7 bases between. The CDR3 consists of 12 residues.

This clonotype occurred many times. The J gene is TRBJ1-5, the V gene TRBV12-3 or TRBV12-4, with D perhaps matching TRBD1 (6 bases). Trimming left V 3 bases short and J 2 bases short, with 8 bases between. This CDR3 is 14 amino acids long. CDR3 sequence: CASSLDRGNQPQHF. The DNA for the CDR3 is TGTGCCAGCAGTTTGGACAGAGGCAATCAGCCCCAGCATTTT.

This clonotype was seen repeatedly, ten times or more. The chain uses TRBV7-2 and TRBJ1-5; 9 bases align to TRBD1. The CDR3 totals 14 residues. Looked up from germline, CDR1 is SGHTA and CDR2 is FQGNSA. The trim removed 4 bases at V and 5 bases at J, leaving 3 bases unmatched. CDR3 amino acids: CASSWGTGHQPQHF. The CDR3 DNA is TGTGCCAGCAGCTGGGGGACAGGGCATCAGCCCCAGCATTTT.

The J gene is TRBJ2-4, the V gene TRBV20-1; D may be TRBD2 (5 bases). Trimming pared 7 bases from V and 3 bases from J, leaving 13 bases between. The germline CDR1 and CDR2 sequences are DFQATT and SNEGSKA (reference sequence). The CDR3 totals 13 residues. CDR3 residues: CSVPREVKNIQYF. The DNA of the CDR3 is TGCAGTGTTCCGAGGGAAGTCAAAAACATTCAGTACTTC.

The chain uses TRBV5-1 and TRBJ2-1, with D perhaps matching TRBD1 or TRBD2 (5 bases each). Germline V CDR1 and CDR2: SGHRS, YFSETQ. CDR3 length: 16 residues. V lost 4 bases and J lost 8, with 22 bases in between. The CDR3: CASSQNAGRAPYEQFF. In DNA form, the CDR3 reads TGCGCCAGCAGCCAAAACGCAGGGAGAGCCCCCTATGAGCAGTTCTTC. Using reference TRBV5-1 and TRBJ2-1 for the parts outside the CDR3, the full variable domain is KAGVTQTPRYLIKTRGQQVTLSCSPISGHRSVSWYQQTPGQGLQFLFEYFSETQRNKGNFPGRFSGRQFSNSRSEMNVSTLELGDSALYLCASSQNAGRAPYEQFFGPGTRLTVL.

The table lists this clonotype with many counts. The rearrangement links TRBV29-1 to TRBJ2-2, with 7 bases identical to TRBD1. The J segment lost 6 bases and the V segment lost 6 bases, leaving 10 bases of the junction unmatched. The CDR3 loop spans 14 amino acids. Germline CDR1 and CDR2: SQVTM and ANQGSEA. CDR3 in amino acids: CSVETGDTPGELFF. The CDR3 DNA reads TGCAGCGTGGAAACAGGGGACACTCCCGGGGAGCTGTTTTTT.

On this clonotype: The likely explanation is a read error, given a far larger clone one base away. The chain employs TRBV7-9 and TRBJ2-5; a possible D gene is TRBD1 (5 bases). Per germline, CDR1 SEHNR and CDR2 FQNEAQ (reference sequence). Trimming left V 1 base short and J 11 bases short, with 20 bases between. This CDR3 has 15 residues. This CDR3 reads CASSLDLGPTMKQYF. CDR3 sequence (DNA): TGTGCCAGCAGCTTAGATTTGGGGCCTACAATGAAGCAGTACTTC.

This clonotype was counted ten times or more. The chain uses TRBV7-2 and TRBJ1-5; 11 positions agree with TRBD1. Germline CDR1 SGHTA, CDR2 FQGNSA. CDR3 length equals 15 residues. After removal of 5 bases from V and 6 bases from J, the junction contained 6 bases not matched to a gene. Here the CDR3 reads CASSDRDRGIQPQHF. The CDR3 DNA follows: TGTGCCAGCAGCGACAGGGACAGGGGGATTCAGCCCCAGCATTTT. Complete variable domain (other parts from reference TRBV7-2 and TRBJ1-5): GAGVSQSPSNKVTEKGKDVELRCDPISGHTALYWYRQSLGQGLEFLIYFQGNSAPDKSGLPSDRFSAERTGGSVSTLTIQRTQQEDSAVYLCASSDRDRGIQPQHFGDGTRLSIL.